This T cell receptor (beta chain) comes out of a study of beta chain features in type 1 diabetes. The V and J ends lost 5 bases and 4 bases respectively, with 15 bases between them. Germline-derived CDR1 and CDR2 are SGHTA and FQGNSA. This CDR3 has 15 amino acids. Sorted CD4+ subsets: naive, central memory, regulatory, stem cell-like memory (CD45RO/CCR7/CD25/CD127/CD95/CD27 panel). Expressed TCRB transcripts were sequenced, since all the RNA that had been isolated was reverse transcribed. Here immunoSEQ multiplex PCR was the method, and the copy in TCRdb shows in-frame clones only, minus some. There are about 140,000 clones in the sample; 8% to 13% occur only once, and 1% to 1.5% lies in the top ten. This clone was found a few times.

Sequenced: naive CD4+ T cells from blood. The receptor was derived from a man aged 18 to 35 in good health. The chain carries TRBV7-2 and TRBJ2-1; a weak D match, TRBD1 (6 bases). The CDR3 DNA sequence: TGTGCCAGCAGCCTCAGACAGGACCTATACAATGAGCAGTTCTTC. This gives the protein CASSLRQDLYNEQFF.